A selection of T cell receptor beta chains follows, all from one sample in a study of blood T cell repertoires in COVID-19. TCRdb's table, derived via immunoSEQ multiplex PCR, lists solely in-frame clones and lacks some. Among roughly 150,000 clones listed, around 90% were seen once. The sequenced material came from peripheral blood. Receptors were obtained from a man aged 18 to 35 with COVID-19, enrolled during active disease. The CDR3 runs from the conserved cysteine through the conserved F or W. The D gene is left open where the match is weak. Rows may omit the clone size; those that give it use once, few, many or a size class.

clone size,D gene,J gene,V gene,CDR3 protein,CDR3 DNA
-,TRBD1,TRBJ2-4,TRBV11-2,CASSSLRGQGLNIQYF,TGTGCCAGCAGCTCACTCCGGGGACAGGGTTTAAACATTCAGTACTTC
-,-,TRBJ1-5,TRBV7-8,CASSLSGRNQPQHF,TGTGCCAGCAGCTTGTCCGGTCGGAATCAGCCCCAGCATTTT
-,TRBD1,TRBJ2-7,TRBV18,CASSPPETGGREQYF,TGTGCCAGCTCACCACCAGAGACAGGGGGAAGGGAGCAGTACTTC
-,-,TRBJ1-1,TRBV28,CASSLGSQGTEAFF,TGTGCCAGCAGTCTGGGATCACAGGGAACTGAAGCTTTCTTT
-,-,TRBJ2-4,TRBV5-1,CASSLYRGGPKNIQYF,TGCGCCAGCAGCTTGTACAGGGGAGGCCCTAAAAACATTCAGTACTTC
-,-,TRBJ1-2,TRBV18,CASSPGGSYFFF,TGTGCCAGCTCACCTGGAGGGAGCTACTTTTTTTTC
-,-,TRBJ2-6,TRBV19,CASSMGRNSGANVLTF,TGTGCCAGTAGTATGGGCAGAAACTCTGGGGCCAACGTCCTGACTTTC
once,TRBD2,TRBJ2-2,TRBV15,CATSRDRLAGPWGTGELFF,TGTGCCACCAGCAGAGATCGGCTAGCGGGACCCTGGGGCACCGGGGAGCTGTTTTTT
-,-,TRBJ1-5,TRBV27,CASRKDRSDQPQHF,TGTGCCAGCAGAAAGGACAGAAGCGATCAGCCCCAGCATTTT
-,-,TRBJ2-2,TRBV12-3/TRBV12-4,CASSSHKTGELFF,TGTGCCAGCAGTTCCCACAAAACCGGGGAGCTGTTTTTT
-,TRBD1,TRBJ2-1,TRBV7-3,CASSLTGGPYNEQFF,TGTGCCAGCAGCTTGACAGGGGGTCCCTACAATGAGCAGTTCTTC
once,-,TRBJ1-1,TRBV3-1/TRBV3-2,CASSQGAGSNTEAFF,TGTGCCAGCAGCCAAGGGGCAGGGTCGAACACTGAAGCTTTCTTT
-,TRBD1,TRBJ2-7,TRBV28,CASSLTPGQGISYEQYF,TGTGCCAGCAGTTTAACCCCGGGACAGGGTATATCCTACGAGCAGTACTTC
-,TRBD1,TRBJ1-2,TRBV27,CASSLRGTVNYGYTF,TGTGCCAGCAGTTTACGCGGGACAGTCAACTATGGCTACACCTTC
-,TRBD1,TRBJ1-1,TRBV18,CASSPPGTGVGTEAFF,TGTGCCAGCTCACCACCGGGTACAGGGGTGGGCACTGAAGCTTTCTTT
-,-,TRBJ2-1,TRBV7-3,CASSLNFPGVGRNEQFF,TGTGCCAGCAGCTTAAACTTCCCGGGGGTCGGACGGAATGAGCAGTTCTTC